This is a list of T cell receptor beta chains from one sample in a study of identical twins. Via MiXCR, TCRdb re-called the 5' RACE reads, giving one row per CDR3 protein. Of hundreds of thousands of distinct CDR3 sequences listed, approximately 13% are singletons. The sample also formed part of further work on yellow fever vaccine responses in identical twins.

Input material: CD8+ T cells sorted from blood. All receptors derive from a woman aged 18 to 35 in good health. The CDR3 runs from the conserved cysteine through the conserved F or W. D genes are given only for firm matches. A row's size may be missing; if present it is once, few, many or a size class.

j_call: TRBJ1-3
clone_size: -
v_call: TRBV12-3/TRBV12-4
d_call: -
cdr3_aa: CASSEGRTVYF
cdr3_nt: TGTGCCAGCAGCGAGGGGAGGACCGTATATTTT

j_call: TRBJ2-2
clone_size: many
v_call: TRBV5-1
d_call: -
cdr3_aa: CASSLAPVQVNTGELFF
cdr3_nt: TGCGCCAGCAGCTTGGCCCCCGTGCAGGTTAACACCGGGGAGCTGTTTTTT

j_call: TRBJ2-6
clone_size: many
v_call: TRBV10-1
d_call: -
cdr3_aa: CAIRTFSGANVLTF
cdr3_nt: TGCGCCATCCGGACCTTCTCTGGGGCCAACGTCCTGACTTTC

j_call: TRBJ2-1
clone_size: -
v_call: TRBV20-1
d_call: TRBD2
cdr3_aa: CCASERGLLFWDNEQFF
cdr3_nt: TGCTGTGCTAGCGAGCGGGGTCTTTTATTTTGGGACAATGAGCAGTTCTTC

j_call: TRBJ2-1
clone_size: many
v_call: TRBV7-9
d_call: -
cdr3_aa: CASSSVINEQFF
cdr3_nt: TGTGCCAGCAGCTCCGTCATCAATGAGCAGTTCTTC

j_call: TRBJ1-3
clone_size: few
v_call: TRBV20-1
d_call: -
cdr3_aa: CSARDLMEGVSVSGNTIYF
cdr3_nt: TGCAGTGCTAGAGATCTTATGGAAGGGGTCAGCGTCTCTGGAAACACCATATATTTT

j_call: TRBJ2-3
clone_size: few
v_call: TRBV20-1
d_call: -
cdr3_aa: CSARTDYTDTQYF
cdr3_nt: TGCAGTGCTAGGACCGACTACACAGATACGCAGTATTTT

j_call: TRBJ2-7
clone_size: -
v_call: TRBV7-9
d_call: -
cdr3_aa: CASSSSGTFNYEQYF
cdr3_nt: TGTGCCAGCAGCTCCTCAGGGACATTCAACTACGAGCAGTACTTC

j_call: TRBJ2-2
clone_size: few
v_call: TRBV7-9
d_call: -
cdr3_aa: CASSPVEMGDTGELFF
cdr3_nt: TGTGCCAGCAGCCCGGTGGAAATGGGGGACACCGGGGAGCTGTTTTTT

j_call: TRBJ2-3
clone_size: few
v_call: TRBV25-1
d_call: -
cdr3_aa: CASSEKVGSEDTQYF
cdr3_nt: TGTGCCAGCAGTGAAAAGGTCGGCAGTGAAGATACGCAGTATTTT

j_call: TRBJ2-1
clone_size: -
v_call: TRBV6-1
d_call: TRBD2
cdr3_aa: CASSPVGGRASNEQFF
cdr3_nt: TGTGCCAGCAGCCCCGTCGGCGGGAGGGCTTCCAATGAGCAGTTCTTC

j_call: TRBJ1-2
clone_size: many
v_call: TRBV12-3/TRBV12-4
d_call: TRBD1
cdr3_aa: CASSFATGVGYTF
cdr3_nt: TGTGCCAGCAGTTTTGCGACAGGGGTAGGCTACACCTTC

j_call: TRBJ2-3
clone_size: few
v_call: TRBV6-2/TRBV6-3
d_call: -
cdr3_aa: CASSFRGETHTDTQYF
cdr3_nt: TGTGCCAGCAGTTTCCGAGGCGAGACGCACACAGATACGCAGTATTTT

j_call: TRBJ2-2
clone_size: -
v_call: TRBV27
d_call: -
cdr3_aa: CASSPSLSGTTGELFF
cdr3_nt: TGTGCCAGCAGTCCCTCCCTTAGCGGTACCACCGGGGAGCTGTTTTTT

j_call: TRBJ2-2
clone_size: few
v_call: TRBV2
d_call: -
cdr3_aa: CATKPRASDTGELFF
cdr3_nt: TGTGCCACCAAGCCCCGGGCTAGCGACACCGGGGAGCTGTTTTTT

j_call: TRBJ2-5
clone_size: -
v_call: TRBV7-9
d_call: TRBD1
cdr3_aa: CASSSGQFQETQYF
cdr3_nt: TGTGCCAGCAGCTCGGGACAGTTCCAAGAGACCCAGTACTTC

j_call: TRBJ2-1
clone_size: -
v_call: TRBV12-3/TRBV12-4
d_call: TRBD2
cdr3_aa: CASSRILAGDYNEQFF
cdr3_nt: TGTGCCAGCAGTCGGATACTAGCGGGAGACTACAATGAGCAGTTCTTC

j_call: TRBJ2-5
clone_size: few
v_call: TRBV7-6
d_call: -
cdr3_aa: CASSLIRRGIGETQYF
cdr3_nt: TGTGCCAGCAGCCTTATCCGGAGGGGTATCGGGGAGACCCAGTACTTC

j_call: TRBJ2-1
clone_size: few
v_call: TRBV5-6
d_call: -
cdr3_aa: CASSLTRLSGEQFF
cdr3_nt: TGTGCCAGCAGCTTGACCCGACTGTCCGGTGAGCAGTTCTTC

j_call: TRBJ2-1
clone_size: many
v_call: TRBV29-1
d_call: -
cdr3_aa: CSVMADTENSYNEQFF
cdr3_nt: TGCAGCGTCATGGCCGATACGGAGAACTCCTACAATGAGCAGTTCTTC

j_call: TRBJ2-1
clone_size: -
v_call: TRBV5-1
d_call: TRBD2
cdr3_aa: CATSLEPLAGAREQFF
cdr3_nt: TGCGCCACCAGCTTGGAACCCCTAGCGGGAGCACGAGAGCAGTTCTTC

j_call: TRBJ2-7
clone_size: -
v_call: TRBV12-3/TRBV12-4
d_call: TRBD1
cdr3_aa: CASPDRDEQYF
cdr3_nt: TGTGCCAGCCCCGACAGGGACGAGCAGTACTTC

j_call: TRBJ2-2
clone_size: few
v_call: TRBV3-1
d_call: -
cdr3_aa: CASSQEVWVAGELFF
cdr3_nt: TGTGCCAGCAGCCAAGAAGTATGGGTTGCCGGGGAGCTGTTTTTT

j_call: TRBJ2-3
clone_size: -
v_call: TRBV27
d_call: TRBD1
cdr3_aa: CASSLRDRKGSTQYF
cdr3_nt: TGTGCCAGCAGTTTAAGGGACAGGAAGGGGAGTACGCAGTATTTT

j_call: TRBJ2-1
clone_size: -
v_call: TRBV29-1
d_call: TRBD2
cdr3_aa: CSVEDLVTSGSRNEQFF
cdr3_nt: TGCAGCGTTGAAGATTTGGTGACTAGCGGGAGTCGAAATGAGCAGTTCTTC

j_call: TRBJ2-5
clone_size: many
v_call: TRBV4-2
d_call: -
cdr3_aa: CASSQEGVRETQYF
cdr3_nt: TGTGCCAGCAGCCAAGAGGGGGTTCGGGAGACCCAGTACTTC

j_call: TRBJ2-3
clone_size: -
v_call: TRBV10-2
d_call: -
cdr3_aa: CASRSTPDTQYF
cdr3_nt: TGCGCCAGCCGGAGTACCCCAGATACGCAGTATTTT

j_call: TRBJ2-2
clone_size: -
v_call: TRBV20-1
d_call: -
cdr3_aa: CSASETTTGELFF
cdr3_nt: TGCAGTGCTAGTGAGACGACCACCGGGGAGCTGTTTTTT

j_call: TRBJ2-1
clone_size: few
v_call: TRBV25-1
d_call: -
cdr3_aa: CASSDVLGGSNEQFF
cdr3_nt: TGTGCCAGCAGTGACGTACTAGGGGGGAGCAATGAGCAGTTCTTC

j_call: TRBJ2-1
clone_size: -
v_call: TRBV6-1
d_call: -
cdr3_aa: CASSEPDGNEQFF
cdr3_nt: TGTGCCAGCAGTGAACCGGATGGCAATGAGCAGTTCTTC

j_call: TRBJ1-1
clone_size: few
v_call: TRBV12-3/TRBV12-4
d_call: -
cdr3_aa: CASSLGGTGTEAFF
cdr3_nt: TGTGCCAGCAGCCTGGGGGGAACGGGCACTGAAGCTTTCTTT

j_call: TRBJ1-1
clone_size: -
v_call: TRBV7-6
d_call: -
cdr3_aa: CASSSGWGTEAFF
cdr3_nt: TGTGCCAGCAGCTCCGGATGGGGCACTGAAGCTTTCTTT

j_call: TRBJ2-5
clone_size: many
v_call: TRBV12-3/TRBV12-4
d_call: TRBD2
cdr3_aa: CASSPPGGETQYF
cdr3_nt: TGTGCCAGCAGTCCCCCCGGGGGGGAGACCCAGTACTTC

j_call: TRBJ2-3
clone_size: -
v_call: TRBV7-6
d_call: TRBD1
cdr3_aa: CASSATGMSTDTQYF
cdr3_nt: TGTGCCAGCAGCGCGACAGGGATGAGCACAGATACGCAGTATTTT

j_call: TRBJ2-1
clone_size: many
v_call: TRBV12-3/TRBV12-4
d_call: TRBD2
cdr3_aa: CASSPSSGGIYNEQFF
cdr3_nt: TGTGCCAGCAGTCCGTCTAGCGGGGGCATCTACAATGAGCAGTTCTTC

j_call: TRBJ2-1
clone_size: -
v_call: TRBV2
d_call: -
cdr3_aa: CASSDRTDGDEQFF
cdr3_nt: TGTGCCAGCAGTGACCGGACGGATGGGGATGAGCAGTTCTTC

j_call: TRBJ1-1
clone_size: -
v_call: TRBV5-4
d_call: -
cdr3_aa: CASSLWGAEAFF
cdr3_nt: TGTGCCAGCAGCTTGTGGGGGGCCGAAGCTTTCTTT

j_call: TRBJ2-7
clone_size: -
v_call: TRBV5-1
d_call: -
cdr3_aa: CASSLGVNSYEQYF
cdr3_nt: TGCGCCAGCAGCTTGGGAGTAAACTCCTACGAGCAGTACTTC

j_call: TRBJ2-1
clone_size: -
v_call: TRBV5-5
d_call: TRBD1
cdr3_aa: CASSATGTAPYNEQFF
cdr3_nt: TGTGCCAGCAGTGCCACCGGGACAGCCCCCTACAATGAGCAGTTCTTC

j_call: TRBJ1-2
clone_size: many
v_call: TRBV5-1
d_call: -
cdr3_aa: CASSLRGDGYTF
cdr3_nt: TGCGCCAGCAGTCTAAGAGGGGATGGCTACACCTTC

j_call: TRBJ2-1
clone_size: many
v_call: TRBV4-1
d_call: TRBD1
cdr3_aa: CASSRPQGALDSEQFF
cdr3_nt: TGCGCCAGCAGTCGACCTCAGGGGGCATTGGACAGTGAGCAGTTCTTC

j_call: TRBJ2-3
clone_size: -
v_call: TRBV5-1
d_call: TRBD2
cdr3_aa: CASSPLSGGLDTQYF
cdr3_nt: TGCGCCAGCAGCCCCTTAAGCGGGGGGTTAGATACGCAGTATTTT

j_call: TRBJ2-1
clone_size: -
v_call: TRBV20-1
d_call: TRBD1
cdr3_aa: CSARDSGTGGNEQFF
cdr3_nt: TGCAGTGCTAGAGATTCCGGGACAGGGGGCAATGAGCAGTTCTTC

j_call: TRBJ2-5
clone_size: -
v_call: TRBV5-1
d_call: -
cdr3_aa: CASSLRVWGETRTETQYF
cdr3_nt: TGCGCCAGCAGCTTGAGGGTGTGGGGGGAAACCCGAACAGAGACCCAGTACTTC

j_call: TRBJ1-2
clone_size: few
v_call: TRBV5-6
d_call: TRBD1
cdr3_aa: CASSAPDRGYGYTF
cdr3_nt: TGTGCCAGCAGCGCCCCGGACAGGGGATATGGCTACACCTTC

j_call: TRBJ2-2
clone_size: -
v_call: TRBV7-6
d_call: -
cdr3_aa: CASSLGGDLPPIGELFF
cdr3_nt: TGTGCCAGCAGCTTAGGGGGCGACTTACCTCCCATCGGGGAGCTGTTTTTT

j_call: TRBJ2-7
clone_size: -
v_call: TRBV6-5
d_call: TRBD1
cdr3_aa: CASSSYRGSYEQYF
cdr3_nt: TGTGCCAGCAGTTCCTACAGGGGCTCCTACGAGCAGTACTTC

j_call: TRBJ1-1
clone_size: -
v_call: TRBV5-1
d_call: TRBD1
cdr3_aa: CASSGDSPAEAFF
cdr3_nt: TGCGCCAGCAGCGGGGACAGCCCCGCTGAAGCTTTCTTT

j_call: TRBJ2-1
clone_size: -
v_call: TRBV7-9
d_call: TRBD1
cdr3_aa: CASSPAGTGGNEQFF
cdr3_nt: TGTGCCAGCAGCCCCGCGGGAACAGGGGGCAATGAGCAGTTCTTC

j_call: TRBJ2-2
clone_size: few
v_call: TRBV28
d_call: TRBD2
cdr3_aa: CASSSGLAETLRGTGELFF
cdr3_nt: TGTGCCAGCAGTTCGGGACTAGCGGAAACCCTTCGGGGCACCGGGGAGCTGTTTTTT

j_call: TRBJ2-3
clone_size: -
v_call: TRBV29-1
d_call: -
cdr3_aa: CSVVPSTDTQYF
cdr3_nt: TGCAGCGTTGTTCCTAGCACAGATACGCAGTATTTT

j_call: TRBJ2-1
clone_size: few
v_call: TRBV5-6
d_call: TRBD2
cdr3_aa: CASIGEGTSGRNEQFF
cdr3_nt: TGTGCCAGCATAGGGGAAGGGACTAGCGGGAGGAATGAGCAGTTCTTC

j_call: TRBJ2-2
clone_size: -
v_call: TRBV6-2/TRBV6-3
d_call: -
cdr3_aa: CASSYAVLRELFF
cdr3_nt: TGTGCCAGCAGTTACGCGGTGCTCCGGGAGCTGTTTTTT

j_call: TRBJ2-3
clone_size: few
v_call: TRBV13
d_call: TRBD2
cdr3_aa: CASSSRIAGGDTQYF
cdr3_nt: TGTGCCAGCAGCTCCCGGATAGCGGGAGGGGATACGCAGTATTTT

j_call: TRBJ2-5
clone_size: -
v_call: TRBV9
d_call: TRBD1
cdr3_aa: CASSVEAGTGGFQETQYF
cdr3_nt: TGTGCCAGCAGCGTAGAGGCCGGGACAGGGGGCTTCCAAGAGACCCAGTACTTC

j_call: TRBJ2-7
clone_size: -
v_call: TRBV20-1
d_call: -
cdr3_aa: CSARPAAGYYYEQYF
cdr3_nt: TGCAGTGCTAGGCCGGCAGCCGGATACTACTACGAGCAGTACTTC